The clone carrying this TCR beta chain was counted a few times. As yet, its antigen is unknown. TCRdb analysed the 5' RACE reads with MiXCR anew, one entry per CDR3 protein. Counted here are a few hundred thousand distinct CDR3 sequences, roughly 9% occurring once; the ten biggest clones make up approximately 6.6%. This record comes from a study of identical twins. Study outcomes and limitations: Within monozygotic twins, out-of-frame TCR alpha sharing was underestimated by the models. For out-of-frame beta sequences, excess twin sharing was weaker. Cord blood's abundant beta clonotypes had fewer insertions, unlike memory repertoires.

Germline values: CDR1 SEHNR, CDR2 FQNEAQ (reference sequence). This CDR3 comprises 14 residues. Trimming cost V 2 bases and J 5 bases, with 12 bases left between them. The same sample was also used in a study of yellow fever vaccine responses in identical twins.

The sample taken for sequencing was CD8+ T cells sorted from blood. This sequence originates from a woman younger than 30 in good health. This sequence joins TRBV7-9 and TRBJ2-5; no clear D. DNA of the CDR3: TGTGCCAGCAGCTTATTGGGCTTGCGGGAGACCCAGTACTTC. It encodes CASSLLGLRETQYF.